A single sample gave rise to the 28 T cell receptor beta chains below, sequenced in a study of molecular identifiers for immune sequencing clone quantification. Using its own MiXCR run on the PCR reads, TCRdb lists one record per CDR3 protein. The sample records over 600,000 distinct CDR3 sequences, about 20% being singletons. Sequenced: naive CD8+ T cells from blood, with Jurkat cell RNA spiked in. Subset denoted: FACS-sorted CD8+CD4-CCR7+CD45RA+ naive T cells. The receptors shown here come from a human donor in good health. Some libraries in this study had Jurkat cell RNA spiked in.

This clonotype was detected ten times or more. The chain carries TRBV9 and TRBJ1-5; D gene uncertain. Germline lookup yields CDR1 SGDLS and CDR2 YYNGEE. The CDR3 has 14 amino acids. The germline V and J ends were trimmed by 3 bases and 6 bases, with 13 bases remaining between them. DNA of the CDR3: TGTGCCAGCAGCGACCGACCTGGCCCTCAGCCCCAGCATTTT. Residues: CASSDRPGPQPQHF.

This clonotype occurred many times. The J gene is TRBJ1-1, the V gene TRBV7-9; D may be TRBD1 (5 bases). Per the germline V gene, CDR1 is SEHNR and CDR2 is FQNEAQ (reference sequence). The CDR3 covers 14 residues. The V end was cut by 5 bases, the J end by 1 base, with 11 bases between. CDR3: CASSPTTANTEAFF. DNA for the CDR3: TGTGCCAGCAGCCCGACGACAGCGAACACTGAAGCTTTCTTT.

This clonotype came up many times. The CDR3 spells CASSSYGLAGADTQYF. The CDR3 DNA is TGTGCCAGCAGCTCTTACGGACTAGCGGGGGCGGATACGCAGTATTTT. The chain carries TRBV7-2 and TRBJ2-3; 13 nucleotides line up with TRBD2. The CDR3 loop spans 16 amino acids. Trimming at V came to 4 bases and at J to 6 bases, leaving 7 bases not matched to a gene. Germline V gene sequence: CDR1 SGHTA, CDR2 FQGNSA. Using reference TRBV7-2 and TRBJ2-3 for the parts outside the CDR3, the full variable domain is GAGVSQSPSNKVTEKGKDVELRCDPISGHTALYWYRQSLGQGLEFLIYFQGNSAPDKSGLPSDRFSAERTGGSVSTLTIQRTQQEDSAVYLCASSSYGLAGADTQYFGPGTRLTVL.

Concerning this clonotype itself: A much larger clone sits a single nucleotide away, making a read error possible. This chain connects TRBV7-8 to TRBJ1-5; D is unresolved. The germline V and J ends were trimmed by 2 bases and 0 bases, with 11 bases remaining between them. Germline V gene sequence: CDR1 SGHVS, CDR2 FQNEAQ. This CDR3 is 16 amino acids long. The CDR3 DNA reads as TGTGCCAGCAGCTTATTAGTGGCCTATAGCAATCAGCCCCAGCATTTT. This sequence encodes CASSLLVAYSNQPQHF.

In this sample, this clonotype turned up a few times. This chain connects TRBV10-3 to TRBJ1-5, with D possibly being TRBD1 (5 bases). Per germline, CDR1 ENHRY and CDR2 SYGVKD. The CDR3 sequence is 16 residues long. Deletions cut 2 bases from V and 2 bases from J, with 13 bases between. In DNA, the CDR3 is TGTGCCATCAGTGAGGGGGCAGTGGACGGCAATCAGCCCCAGCATTTT. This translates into CAISEGAVDGNQPQHF.

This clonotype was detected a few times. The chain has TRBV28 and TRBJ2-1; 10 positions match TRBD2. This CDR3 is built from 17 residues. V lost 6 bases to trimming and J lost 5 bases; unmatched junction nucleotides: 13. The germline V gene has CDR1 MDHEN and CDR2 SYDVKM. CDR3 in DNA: TGTGCCAGCAGCCTATTTTATGGACTAGCGGATAACAATGAGCAGTTCTTC. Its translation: CASSLFYGLADNNEQFF.

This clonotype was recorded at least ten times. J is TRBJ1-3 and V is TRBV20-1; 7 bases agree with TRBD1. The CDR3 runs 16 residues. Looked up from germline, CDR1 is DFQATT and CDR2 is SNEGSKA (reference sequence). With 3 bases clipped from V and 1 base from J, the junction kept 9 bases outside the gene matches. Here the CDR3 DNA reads TGCAGTGCTAGGAGGGCTACAGGGGAATCTGGAAACACCATATATTTT. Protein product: CSARRATGESGNTIYF.

The CDR3 is CASSTFVGGGDEQYF. The CDR3 DNA is TGCGCCAGCAGCACATTCGTCGGCGGAGGGGACGAGCAGTACTTC. The V and J genes are TRBV4-1 and TRBJ2-7, with D possibly TRBD2 on 6 matching bases. V was trimmed by 5 bases and J by 5 bases, leaving 19 bases between them. CDR1 and CDR2 (germline): MGHRA, YSYEKL. The CDR3 contains 15 residues.

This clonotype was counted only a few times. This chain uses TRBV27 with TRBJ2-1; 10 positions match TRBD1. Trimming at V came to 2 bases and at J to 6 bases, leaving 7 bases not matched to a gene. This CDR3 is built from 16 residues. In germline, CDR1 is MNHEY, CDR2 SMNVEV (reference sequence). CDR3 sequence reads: CASSLLGDRGPNEQFF. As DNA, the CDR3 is TGTGCCAGCAGTTTACTAGGGGACAGGGGTCCCAATGAGCAGTTCTTC.

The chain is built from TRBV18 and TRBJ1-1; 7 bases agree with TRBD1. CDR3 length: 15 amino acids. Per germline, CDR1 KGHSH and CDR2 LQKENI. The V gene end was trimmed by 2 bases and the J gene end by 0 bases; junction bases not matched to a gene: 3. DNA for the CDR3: TGTGCCAGCTCACCAAGCAGGGGGATGAACACTGAAGCTTTCTTT. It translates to CASSPSRGMNTEAFF.

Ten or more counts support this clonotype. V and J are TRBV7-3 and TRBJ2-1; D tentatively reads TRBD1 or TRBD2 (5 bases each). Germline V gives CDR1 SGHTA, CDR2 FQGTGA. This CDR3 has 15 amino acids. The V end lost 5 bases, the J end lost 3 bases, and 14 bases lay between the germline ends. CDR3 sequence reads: CASSPYLGDYNEQFF. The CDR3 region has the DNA TGTGCCAGCAGCCCATACCTGGGGGACTACAATGAGCAGTTCTTC. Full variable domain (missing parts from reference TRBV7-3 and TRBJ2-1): GAGVSQTPSNKVTEKGKYVELRCDPISGHTALYWYRQSLGQGPEFLIYFQGTGAADDSGLPNDRFFAVRPEGSVSTLKIQRTERGDSAVYLCASSPYLGDYNEQFFGPGTRLTVL.

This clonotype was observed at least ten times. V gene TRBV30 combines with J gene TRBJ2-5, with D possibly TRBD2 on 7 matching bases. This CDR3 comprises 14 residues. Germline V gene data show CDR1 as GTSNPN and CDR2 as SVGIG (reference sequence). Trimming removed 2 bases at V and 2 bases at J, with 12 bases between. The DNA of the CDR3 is TGTGCCTGGAGTCGGCGGGGGCGTCAAGAGACCCAGTACTTC. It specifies CAWSRRGRQETQYF.

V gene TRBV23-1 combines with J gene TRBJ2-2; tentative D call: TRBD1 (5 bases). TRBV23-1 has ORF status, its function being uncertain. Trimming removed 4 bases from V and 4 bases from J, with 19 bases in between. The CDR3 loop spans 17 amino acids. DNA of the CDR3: TGCGCCAGCAGTCCGCCGAGCAGGGTCCTGGGCACCGGGGAGCTGTTTTTT. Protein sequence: CASSPPSRVLGTGELFF.

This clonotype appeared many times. CDR3 coding DNA: TGTGCTGGGGATACGCAGTATTTT. Encoded protein: CAGDTQYF. The chain employs TRBV7-9 and TRBJ2-3; no clear D gene. CDR1 is SEHNR, CDR2 FQNEAQ, per germline (reference sequence). There are 8 residues in the CDR3.

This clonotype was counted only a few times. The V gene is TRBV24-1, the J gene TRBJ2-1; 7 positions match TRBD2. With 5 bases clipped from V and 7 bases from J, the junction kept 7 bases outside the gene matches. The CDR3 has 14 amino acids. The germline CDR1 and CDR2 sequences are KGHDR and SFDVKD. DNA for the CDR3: TGTGCCACCAGTGCCGATTTCGGGGGGAATGAGCAGTTCTTC. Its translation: CATSADFGGNEQFF.

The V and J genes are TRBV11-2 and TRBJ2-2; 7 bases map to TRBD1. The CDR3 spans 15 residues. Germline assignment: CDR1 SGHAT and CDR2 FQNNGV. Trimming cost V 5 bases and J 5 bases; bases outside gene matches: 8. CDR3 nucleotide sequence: TGTGCCAGCAGCCAGCCCGGGACAGATACCGGGGAGCTGTTTTTT. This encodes CASSQPGTDTGELFF.

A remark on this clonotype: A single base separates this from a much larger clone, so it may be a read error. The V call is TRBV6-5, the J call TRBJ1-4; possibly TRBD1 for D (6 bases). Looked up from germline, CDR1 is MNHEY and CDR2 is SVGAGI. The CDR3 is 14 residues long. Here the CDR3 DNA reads TGTGCCAGCAGTACACAGGGATCGGATGAAAGACTGTTTTTT. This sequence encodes CASSTQGSDERLFF.

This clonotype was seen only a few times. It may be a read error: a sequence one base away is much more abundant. The CDR3 sequence: CASSSHRVTTNEKLFF. As DNA, the CDR3 is TGTGCCAGCAGCTCACACAGGGTAACAACTAATGAAAAACTGTTTTTT. The V gene is TRBV7-9, the J gene TRBJ1-4; D possibly corresponds to TRBD1 (6 bases). CDR1 is SEHNR and CDR2 is FQNEAQ in the germline V gene (reference sequence). Trimming removed 4 bases at V and 0 bases at J, with 12 bases between. This CDR3 spans 16 amino acids.

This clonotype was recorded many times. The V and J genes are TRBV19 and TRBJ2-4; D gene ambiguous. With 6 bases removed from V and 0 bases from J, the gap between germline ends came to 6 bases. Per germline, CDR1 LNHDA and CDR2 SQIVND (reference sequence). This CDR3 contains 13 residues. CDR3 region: CASSLLAKNIQYF. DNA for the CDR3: TGTGCCAGTAGCCTACTAGCCAAAAACATTCAGTACTTC.

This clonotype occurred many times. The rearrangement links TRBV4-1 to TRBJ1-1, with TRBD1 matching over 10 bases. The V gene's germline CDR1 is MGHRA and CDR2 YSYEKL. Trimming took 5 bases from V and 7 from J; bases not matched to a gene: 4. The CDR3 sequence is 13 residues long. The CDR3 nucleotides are TGCGCCAGCAGCATAGGACAGGGGGTTGAAGCTTTCTTT. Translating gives CASSIGQGVEAFF.

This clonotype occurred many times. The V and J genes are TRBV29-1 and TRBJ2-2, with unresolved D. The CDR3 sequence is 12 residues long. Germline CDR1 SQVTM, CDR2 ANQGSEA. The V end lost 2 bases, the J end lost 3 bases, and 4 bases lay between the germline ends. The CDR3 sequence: CSVERDTGELFF. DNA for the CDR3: TGCAGCGTTGAACGAGACACCGGGGAGCTGTTTTTT.

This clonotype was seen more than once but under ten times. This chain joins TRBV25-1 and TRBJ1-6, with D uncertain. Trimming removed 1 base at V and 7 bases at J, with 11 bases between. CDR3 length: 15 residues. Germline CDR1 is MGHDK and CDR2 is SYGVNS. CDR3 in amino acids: CASSEWGGPNSPLHF. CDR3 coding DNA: TGTGCCAGCAGTGAATGGGGAGGACCCAATTCACCCCTCCACTTT.

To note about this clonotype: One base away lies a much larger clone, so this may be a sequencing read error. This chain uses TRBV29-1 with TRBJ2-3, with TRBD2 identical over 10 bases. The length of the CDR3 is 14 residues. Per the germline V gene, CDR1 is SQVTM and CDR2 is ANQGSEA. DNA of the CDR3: TGCAGCGTTGCCCTAGCGGGAGACACAGATACGCAGTGTTTT. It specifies CSVALAGDTDTQCF.

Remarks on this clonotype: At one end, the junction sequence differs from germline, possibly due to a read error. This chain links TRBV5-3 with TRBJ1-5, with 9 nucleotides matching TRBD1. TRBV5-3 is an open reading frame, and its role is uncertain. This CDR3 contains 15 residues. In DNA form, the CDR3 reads TGTGCCAGCAGCCAACCCCGACAGGGGGATCAGCCCCGGCATTTT. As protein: CASSQPRQGDQPRHF.

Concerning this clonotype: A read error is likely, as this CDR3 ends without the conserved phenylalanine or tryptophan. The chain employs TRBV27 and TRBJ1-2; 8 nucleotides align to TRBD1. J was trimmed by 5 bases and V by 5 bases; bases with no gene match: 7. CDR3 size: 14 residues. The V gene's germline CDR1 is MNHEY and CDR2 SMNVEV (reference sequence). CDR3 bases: TGTGCCAGCAGTCCCCTGGACAGGGAGTATGGCTACACCTCC. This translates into CASSPLDREYGYTS.

The CDR3 DNA sequence: TGTGCCAGCAGCTTAGATCCGGGGGCGAGCTCCTACGAGCAGTACTTC. Protein sequence: CASSLDPGASSYEQYF. The chain carries TRBV11-2 and TRBJ2-7, with D possibly called TRBD1 or TRBD2 (6 bases each). In germline, CDR1 is SGHAT, CDR2 FQNNGV. This CDR3 spans 16 amino acids. Trimming shortened V by 0 bases and J by 0 bases, and 12 bases separated the two germline ends.

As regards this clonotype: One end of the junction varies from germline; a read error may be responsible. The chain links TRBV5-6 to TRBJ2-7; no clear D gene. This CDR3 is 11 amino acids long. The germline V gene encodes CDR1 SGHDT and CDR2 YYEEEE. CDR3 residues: CASSTYYEQCF. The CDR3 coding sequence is TGTGCCAGCAGCACTTACTACGAGCAGTGCTTC. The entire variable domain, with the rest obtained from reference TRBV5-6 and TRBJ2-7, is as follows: DAGVTQSPTHLIKTRGQQVTLRCSPKSGHDTVSWYQQALGQGPQFIFQYYEEEERQRGNFPDRFSGHQFPNYSSELNVNALLLGDSALYLCASSTYYEQCFGPGTRLTVT.

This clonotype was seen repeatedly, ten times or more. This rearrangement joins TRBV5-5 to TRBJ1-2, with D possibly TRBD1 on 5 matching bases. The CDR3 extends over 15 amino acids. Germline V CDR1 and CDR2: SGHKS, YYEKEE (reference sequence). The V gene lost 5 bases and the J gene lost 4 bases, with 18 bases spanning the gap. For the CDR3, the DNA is TGTGCCAGCAGTGAGGTTGAGCCGGGGCCCTATGGCTACACCTTC. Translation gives CASSEVEPGPYGYTF.